The TCR beta chain described here comes from a study of patients and donors after allogeneic stem cell transplantation. Trimming removed 1 base at V and 7 bases at J, with 5 bases between. The CDR3 is 12 residues long. Germline CDR1 reads LGHNT; CDR2 reads FRNRAP. One entry per CDR3 protein results from TCRdb running MiXCR on the RT-PCR reads. This table holds 87,000 or so distinct CDR3 sequences, approximately 5% found once. Material for sequencing was blood, either unsorted or a sorted T cell fraction (not recorded which). The receptor's source is a human donor who was either an allogeneic HSCT recipient or a stem cell or donor lymphocyte infusion donor (not recorded which). It is not recorded whose cells these are; they may come from a transplant donor. The rearrangement uses TRBV12-5 and TRBJ1-5; D gene ambiguous. DNA for the CDR3: TGTGCTAGTGGTTTGGATCGACAGCCCCAGCATTTT. It encodes CASGLDRQPQHF.